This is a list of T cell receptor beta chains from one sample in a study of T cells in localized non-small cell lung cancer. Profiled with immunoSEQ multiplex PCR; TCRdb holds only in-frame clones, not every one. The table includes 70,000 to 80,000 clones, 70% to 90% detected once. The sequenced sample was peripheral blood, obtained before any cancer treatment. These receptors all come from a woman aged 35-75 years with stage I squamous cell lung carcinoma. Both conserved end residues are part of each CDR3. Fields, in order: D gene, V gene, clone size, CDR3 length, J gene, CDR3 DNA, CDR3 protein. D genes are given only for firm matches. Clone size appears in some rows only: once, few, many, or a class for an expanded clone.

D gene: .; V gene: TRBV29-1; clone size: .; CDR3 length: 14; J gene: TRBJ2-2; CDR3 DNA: TGCAGCGCTTCAGGACAGTTGAACACCGGGGAGCTGTTTTTT; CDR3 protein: CSASGQLNTGELFF
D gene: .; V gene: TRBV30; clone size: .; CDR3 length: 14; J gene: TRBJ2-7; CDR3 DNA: TGTGCCTGCTCAACCACGGGACAACCCTACGAGCAGTACTTC; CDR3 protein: CACSTTGQPYEQYF
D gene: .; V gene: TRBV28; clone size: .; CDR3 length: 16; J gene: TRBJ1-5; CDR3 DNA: TGTGCCAGCAGTTTATTCGCGGTGGGGGGGGAACAGCCCCAGCATTTT; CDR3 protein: CASSLFAVGGEQPQHF
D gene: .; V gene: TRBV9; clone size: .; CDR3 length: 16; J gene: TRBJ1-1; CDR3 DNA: TGTGCCAGCAGCGTAGCTACTTGGGCAGATCAAAGTGAAGCTTTCTTT; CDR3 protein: CASSVATWADQSEAFF
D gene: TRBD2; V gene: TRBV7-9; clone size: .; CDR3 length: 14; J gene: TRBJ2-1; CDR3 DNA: TGTGCCAGCAGCTTTCACGGGGGGGCACATGAGCAGTTCTTC; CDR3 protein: CASSFHGGAHEQFF
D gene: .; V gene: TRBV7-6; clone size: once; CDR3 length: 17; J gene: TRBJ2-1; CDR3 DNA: TGTGCCAGCAGCTTACTCGGGGGTGCTTCGAGGTCCAATGAGCAGTTCTTC; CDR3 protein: CASSLLGGASRSNEQFF
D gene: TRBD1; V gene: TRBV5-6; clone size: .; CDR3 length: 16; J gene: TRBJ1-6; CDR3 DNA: TGTGCCAGCAGCTTCGACAGGGTTCCCTATAATTCACCCCTCCACTTT; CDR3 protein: CASSFDRVPYNSPLHF
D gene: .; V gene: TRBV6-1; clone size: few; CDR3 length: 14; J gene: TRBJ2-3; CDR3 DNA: TGTGCCAGCACATTTAATAGCAGGGCAGATACGCAGTATTTT; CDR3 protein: CASTFNSRADTQYF
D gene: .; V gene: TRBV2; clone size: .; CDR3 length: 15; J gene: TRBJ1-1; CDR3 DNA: TGTGCCAGCAGCCTCAGGGCAGGGACGAGCACTGAAGCTTTCTTT; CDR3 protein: CASSLRAGTSTEAFF
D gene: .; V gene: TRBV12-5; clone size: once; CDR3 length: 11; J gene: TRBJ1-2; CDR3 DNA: TGTGCTAGTGGTTTAGGGACTCCTTCCACCTTC; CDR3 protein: CASGLGTPSTF
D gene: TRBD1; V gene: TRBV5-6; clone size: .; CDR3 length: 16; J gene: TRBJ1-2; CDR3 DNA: TGTGCCAGCAGCCTCAACCCGGGACAGGGGAGCTATGGCTACACCTTC; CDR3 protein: CASSLNPGQGSYGYTF
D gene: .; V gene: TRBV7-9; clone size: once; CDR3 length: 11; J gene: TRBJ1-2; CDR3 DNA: TGTGCCAGCAGCCAGGACGGGGGCTACACCTTC; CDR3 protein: CASSQDGGYTF
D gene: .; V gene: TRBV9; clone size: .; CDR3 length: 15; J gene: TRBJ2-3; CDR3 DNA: TGTGCCAGCAGCGTAGAAATTGACGGCACAGATACGCAGTATTTT; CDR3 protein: CASSVEIDGTDTQYF
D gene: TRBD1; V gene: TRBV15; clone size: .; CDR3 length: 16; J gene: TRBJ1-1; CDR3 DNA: TGTGCCACCAGCAGAGGACGTACAGGGGGTTGGACTGAAGCTTTCTTT; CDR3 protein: CATSRGRTGGWTEAFF
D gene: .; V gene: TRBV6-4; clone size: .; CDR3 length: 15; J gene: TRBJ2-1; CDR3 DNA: TGTGCCAGCAGTGACTGGGATAGCCCCTACAATGAGCAGTTCTTC; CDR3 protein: CASSDWDSPYNEQFF
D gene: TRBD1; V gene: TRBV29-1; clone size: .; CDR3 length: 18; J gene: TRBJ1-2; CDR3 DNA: TGCAGCGTTGAAGACTACGATCGACAGGGGAGACTTAACTATGGCTACACCTTC; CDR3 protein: CSVEDYDRQGRLNYGYTF
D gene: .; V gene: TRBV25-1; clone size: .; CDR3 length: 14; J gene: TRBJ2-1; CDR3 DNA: TGTGCCAGCAGTCCAAACCTTAGGAACAATGAGCAGTTCTTC; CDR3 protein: CASSPNLRNNEQFF
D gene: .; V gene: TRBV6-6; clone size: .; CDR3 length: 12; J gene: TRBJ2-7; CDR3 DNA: TGTGCCAGCAGCCCGGAACCCTACGAGCAGTACTTC; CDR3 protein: CASSPEPYEQYF
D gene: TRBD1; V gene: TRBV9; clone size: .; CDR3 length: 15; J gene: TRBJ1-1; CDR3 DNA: TGTGCCAGCAGCGTCGGACAGGGGGCTTACACTGAAGCTTTCTTT; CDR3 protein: CASSVGQGAYTEAFF
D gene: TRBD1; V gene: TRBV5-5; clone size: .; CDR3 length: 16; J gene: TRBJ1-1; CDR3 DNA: TGTGCCAGCAGGCACCGGGACAGGACTGGAAACACTGAAGCTTTCTTT; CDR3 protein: CASRHRDRTGNTEAFF
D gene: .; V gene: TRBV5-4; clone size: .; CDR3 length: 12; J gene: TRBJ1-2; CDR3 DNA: TGTGCCAGCAGCCCAGGCCAAGGTGGCTACACCTTC; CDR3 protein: CASSPGQGGYTF
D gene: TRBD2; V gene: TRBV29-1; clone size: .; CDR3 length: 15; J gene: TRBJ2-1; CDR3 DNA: TGCAGCGTTGACCCCGGGACTAGCGGGAGCTATGAGCAGTTCTTC; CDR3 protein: CSVDPGTSGSYEQFF
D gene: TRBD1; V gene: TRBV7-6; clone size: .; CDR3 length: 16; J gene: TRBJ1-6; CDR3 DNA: TGTGCCAGCAGCAAAGGGGGGGACAGACTCAATTCACCCCTCCACTTT; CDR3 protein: CASSKGGDRLNSPLHF
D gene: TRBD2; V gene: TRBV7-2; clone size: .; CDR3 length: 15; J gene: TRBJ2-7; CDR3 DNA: TGTGCCAGCAGCTTATTTCGGACTAGCGATCACGAGCAGTACTTC; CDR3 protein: CASSLFRTSDHEQYF
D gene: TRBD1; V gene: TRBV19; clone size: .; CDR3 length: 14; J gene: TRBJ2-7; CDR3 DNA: TGTGCCACTGGGGGCACAGGGGAAGTGGGAGAGCAGTACTTC; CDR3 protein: CATGGTGEVGEQYF
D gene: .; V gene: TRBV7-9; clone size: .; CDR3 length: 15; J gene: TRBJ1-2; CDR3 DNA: TGTGCCAGCAGCTACCCAGCGCTCCGGGACTATGGCTACACCTTC; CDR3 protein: CASSYPALRDYGYTF
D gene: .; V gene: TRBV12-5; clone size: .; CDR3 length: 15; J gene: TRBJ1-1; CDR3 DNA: TGTGCTAGTGGTTTGGTACTCGGGACAAACACTGAAGCTTTCTTT; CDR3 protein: CASGLVLGTNTEAFF
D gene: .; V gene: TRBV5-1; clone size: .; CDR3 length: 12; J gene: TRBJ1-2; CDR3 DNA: TGCGCCAGCAGCTTGCAGGGAAGAGGCTACACCTTC; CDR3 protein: CASSLQGRGYTF
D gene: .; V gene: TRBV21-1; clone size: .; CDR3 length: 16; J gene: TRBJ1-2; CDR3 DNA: TGTGCCAGCACCAATGGGGCGGGAGCCAATAACTATGGCTACACCTTC; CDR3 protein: CASTNGAGANNYGYTF
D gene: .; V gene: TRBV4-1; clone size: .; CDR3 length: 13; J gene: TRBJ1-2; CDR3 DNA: TGCGCCAGCAGCCCTGAAGCTAACTATGGCTACACCTTC; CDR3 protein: CASSPEANYGYTF
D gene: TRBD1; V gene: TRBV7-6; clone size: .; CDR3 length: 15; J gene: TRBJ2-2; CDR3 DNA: TGTGCCAGCAGCCCTCGGACAGGGGACACCGGGGAGCTGTTTTTT; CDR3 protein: CASSPRTGDTGELFF
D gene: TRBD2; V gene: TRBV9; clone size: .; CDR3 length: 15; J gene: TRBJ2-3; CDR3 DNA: TGTGCCAGCAGCGCCCTAGCGGGGGGCACAGATACGCAGTATTTT; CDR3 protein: CASSALAGGTDTQYF
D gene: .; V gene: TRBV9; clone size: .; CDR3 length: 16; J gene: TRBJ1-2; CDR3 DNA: TGTGCCAGCAGCGTAGGGGCCAGGACGGACAACTATGGCTACACCTTC; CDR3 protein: CASSVGARTDNYGYTF
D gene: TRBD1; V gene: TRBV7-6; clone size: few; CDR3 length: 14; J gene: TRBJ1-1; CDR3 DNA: TGTGCCAGCAGACCGGGACAGGGCTACACTGAAGCTTTCTTT; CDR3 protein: CASRPGQGYTEAFF
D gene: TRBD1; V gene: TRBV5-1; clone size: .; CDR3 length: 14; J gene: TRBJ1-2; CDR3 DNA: TGCGCCAGCAGCCGCGGGGACAGGGGCTATGGCTACACCTTC; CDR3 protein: CASSRGDRGYGYTF
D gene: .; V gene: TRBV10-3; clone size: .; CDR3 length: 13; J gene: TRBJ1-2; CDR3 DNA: TGTGCCACACAGGATCAGGCCTCCGGGGGCTACACCTTC; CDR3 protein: CATQDQASGGYTF
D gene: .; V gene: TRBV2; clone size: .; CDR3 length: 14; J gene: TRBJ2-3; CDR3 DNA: TGTGCCAGCAGTAGAGGACTAATGACAGATACGCAGTATTTT; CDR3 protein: CASSRGLMTDTQYF
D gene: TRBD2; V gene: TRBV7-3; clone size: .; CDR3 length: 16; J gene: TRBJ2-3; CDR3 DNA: TGTGCCAGCAGCTCCAGACTAGCGGGGAGCACAGATACGCAGTATTTT; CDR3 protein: CASSSRLAGSTDTQYF
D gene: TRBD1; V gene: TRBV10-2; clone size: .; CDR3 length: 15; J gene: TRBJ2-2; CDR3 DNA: TGCGCCAGCAGTAGACAGGGGGCGAACACCGGGGAGCTGTTTTTT; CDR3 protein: CASSRQGANTGELFF
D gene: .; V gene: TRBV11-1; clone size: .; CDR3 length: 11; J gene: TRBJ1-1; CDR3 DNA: TGTGCCAGCAGCTTACTCGGTGAAGCTTTCTTT; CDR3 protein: CASSLLGEAFF
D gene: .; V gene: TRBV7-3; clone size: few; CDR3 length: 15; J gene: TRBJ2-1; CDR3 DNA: TGTGCCAGCAGGGACAGTGGGGGGCCAAGCAATGAGCAGTTCTTC; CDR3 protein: CASRDSGGPSNEQFF